This TCR beta chain was captured by sequencing in a study of blood T cells in healthy people across ages. With a J-beta primer mix and a sample-barcoded 5' primer, a second PCR ran roughly 6 to 11 cycles. Samples each returned at least 3 million CDR3-containing paired-end reads. MiXCR, applied by TCRdb to the 5' RACE reads, yields one record per CDR3 protein. The profile shows roughly 720,000 distinct CDR3 sequences, 53% of them singletons. Germline values: CDR1 DFQATT, CDR2 SNEGSKA (reference sequence). V lost 6 bases to trimming and J lost 13 bases, with 30 bases between them. The CDR3 has 15 residues. Whenever a sample was processed, at least 6 million PBMCs were isolated.

This TCR derives from a man older than 75 in good health. This chain uses TRBV20-1 with TRBJ2-5, with D perhaps matching TRBD1 or TRBD2 (5 bases each). The specimen was blood. The DNA for the CDR3 is TGCAGTGCCACCTGGGACGGACCAACTCTCAATGAGCGGTACTTC. Protein: CSATWDGPTLNERYF.